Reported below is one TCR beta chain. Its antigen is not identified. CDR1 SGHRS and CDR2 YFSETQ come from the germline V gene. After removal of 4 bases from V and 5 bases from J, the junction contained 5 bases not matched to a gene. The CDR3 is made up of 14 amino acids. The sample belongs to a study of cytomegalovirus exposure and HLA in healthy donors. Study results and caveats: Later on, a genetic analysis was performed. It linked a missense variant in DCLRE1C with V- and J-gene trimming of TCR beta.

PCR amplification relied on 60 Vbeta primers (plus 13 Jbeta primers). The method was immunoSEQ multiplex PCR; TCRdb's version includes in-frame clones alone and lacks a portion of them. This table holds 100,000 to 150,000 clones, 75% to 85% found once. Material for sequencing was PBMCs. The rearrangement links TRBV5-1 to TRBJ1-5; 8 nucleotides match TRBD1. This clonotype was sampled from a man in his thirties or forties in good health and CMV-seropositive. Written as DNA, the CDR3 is TGCGCCAGCAGCCTGACAGGGGTGGATCAGCCCCAGCATTTT. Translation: CASSLTGVDQPQHF.